The clone carrying this TCR beta chain was recorded many times. The sample comes from a study of human T cells and chemical hapten exposure. Overall study context: TCR yield per sample varied, mainly due to pooled library volumes.

Time point meaning: patch test 3, about 24 weeks after DPC sensitization. The treatment was: therapeutic diphenylcyclopropenone sensitization with weekly scalp DPC. The library tagged individual cDNA molecules with unique molecular identifiers. TCRdb re-analysed the RACE reads in MiXCR, keeping a single row per CDR3 protein. The sample holds roughly 71,000 distinct CDR3 sequences, over 8.5% seen once. This CDR3 region has 12 residues. Germline loops: CDR1 KGHDR, CDR2 SFDVKD. Trimming left V 9 bases short and J 4 bases short, with 8 bases between. The sequence derives from a woman aged 45-59 years with alopecia areata. Some clones in this sample may be carry-over from other donors' samples. Here the sequenced sample was whole blood, taken in connection with sensitization to the hapten diphenylcyclopropenone (DPC). This chain connects TRBV24-1 to TRBJ2-2; D is ambiguous. The CDR3 loop is CATASLTGELFF. In nucleotides, the CDR3 is TGTGCCACCGCCTCCCTCACCGGGGAGCTGTTTTTT.